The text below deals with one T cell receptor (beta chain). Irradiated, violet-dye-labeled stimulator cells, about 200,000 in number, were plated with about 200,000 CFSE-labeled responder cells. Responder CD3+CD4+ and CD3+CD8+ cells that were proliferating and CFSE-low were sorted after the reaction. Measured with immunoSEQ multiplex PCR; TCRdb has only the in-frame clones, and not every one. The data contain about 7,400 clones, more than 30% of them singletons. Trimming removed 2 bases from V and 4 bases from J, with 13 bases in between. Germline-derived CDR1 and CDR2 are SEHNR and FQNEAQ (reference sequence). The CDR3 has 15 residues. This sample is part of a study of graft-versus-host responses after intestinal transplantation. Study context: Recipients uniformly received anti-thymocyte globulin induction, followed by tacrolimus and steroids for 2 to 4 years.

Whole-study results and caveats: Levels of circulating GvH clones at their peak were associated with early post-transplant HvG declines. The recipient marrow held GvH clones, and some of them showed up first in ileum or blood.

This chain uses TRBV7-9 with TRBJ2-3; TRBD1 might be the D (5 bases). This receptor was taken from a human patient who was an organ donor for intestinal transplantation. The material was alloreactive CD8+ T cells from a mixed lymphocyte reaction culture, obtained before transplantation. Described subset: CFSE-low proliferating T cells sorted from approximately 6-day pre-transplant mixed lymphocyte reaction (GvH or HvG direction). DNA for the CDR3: TGTGCCAGCAGCTTACAGGGTGGGGCGCCAGATACGCAGTATTTT. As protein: CASSLQGGAPDTQYF.